Described below is a single T cell receptor beta chain sequence and its context. This specimen comes from a study of cytomegalovirus exposure and HLA in healthy donors. The PCR made use of 60 Vbeta and 13 Jbeta primers. The table came from immunoSEQ multiplex PCR; TCRdb's copy has only in-frame clones and leaves some out. This sample has 150,000 or so clones, with about 80% found just once. The sequence came from a middle-aged man in good health and CMV-seropositive. The source material was PBMCs.

The CDR3 loop reads CASSQGTGTAIAQYF. Written as DNA, the CDR3 is TGCGCCAGCAGCCAGGGGACCGGGACAGCCATAGCCCAGTACTTC. This rearrangement joins TRBV4-1 to TRBJ2-5, with 7 bases lining up with TRBD1. Germline CDR1 and CDR2: MGHRA and YSYEKL. This CDR3 has 15 residues. With 3 bases clipped from V and 9 bases from J, the junction kept 13 bases outside the gene matches.